This entry lists 32 T cell receptor beta chains sequenced from one sample in a study of blood T cell repertoires in COVID-19. Libraries were prepared by immunoSEQ multiplex PCR; TCRdb keeps only in-frame clonotypes and omits some of them. The sample has some 200,000 clones, approximately 90% seen once. The sequenced sample consisted of peripheral blood. The receptors were sampled from a man aged 30 to 45 with acute or convalescent COVID-19.

The chain employs TRBV14 and TRBJ2-7; 7 bases align to TRBD1. The CDR3 length is 14 residues. Germline trimming cut 1 base from V and 6 bases from J; bases unmatched to any gene: 6. CDR1 is SGHDN, CDR2 FVKESK, per germline. In nucleotides, the CDR3 is TGTGCCAGCAGCCAAGCCGTTAACAGGGGCGAGCAGTACTTC. Translated: CASSQAVNRGEQYF.

The chain has TRBV6-6 and TRBJ2-3; tentatively, D is TRBD1 (5 bases). Trimming removed 6 bases at V and 4 bases at J, with 14 bases between. Germline CDR1 and CDR2: MNHNY and SVGAGI (reference sequence). CDR3 length equals 14 residues. The CDR3 coding sequence is TGTGCCAGCAGGGCAGGGTCGAGATCAGATACGCAGTATTTT. This gives the protein CASRAGSRSDTQYF.

This clone has a count of ten or more. This chain connects TRBV19 to TRBJ1-1; no firm D call. This CDR3 region has 13 residues. The V end lost 10 bases, the J end lost 1 base, and 13 bases lay between the germline ends. Germline V CDR1 and CDR2: LNHDA, SQIVND (reference sequence). The CDR3 is CATRLEANTEAFF. CDR3 in DNA: TGTGCCACTAGACTAGAGGCGAACACTGAAGCTTTCTTT.

The chain joins TRBV6-5 to TRBJ2-7; 7 bases map to TRBD1. In germline, CDR1 is MNHEY, CDR2 SVGAGI. V trimming: 4 bases; J trimming: 0 bases; junction bases outside the gene matches: 6. The CDR3 totals 15 residues. CDR3 loop: CASSSTGASSYEQYF. The CDR3 DNA is TGTGCCAGCAGTTCCACAGGGGCGAGCTCCTACGAGCAGTACTTC.

This chain links TRBV28 with TRBJ1-1; the match to TRBD1 covers 7 bases. Germline CDR1 is MDHEN and CDR2 is SYDVKM. The CDR3 contains 14 residues. Trimming removed 4 bases from V and 7 bases from J; junction bases left unmatched: 9. CDR3 protein: CASSYHGTAFEAFF. CDR3 nucleotides: TGTGCCAGCAGTTACCACGGGACAGCCTTTGAAGCTTTCTTT.

The rearrangement joins TRBV19 to TRBJ2-7; D gene uncertain. The ends were cut back, 6 bases at V and 2 bases at J, with 14 bases in the middle. The CDR3 length is 14 residues. The germline gives CDR1 LNHDA, CDR2 SQIVND (reference sequence). The CDR3 sequence: CASRSAAPPYEQYF. The CDR3 region has the DNA TGTGCCAGTAGGAGCGCTGCCCCACCCTACGAGCAGTACTTC.

The chain has TRBV30 and TRBJ2-1; D perhaps matches TRBD2 (5 bases). The CDR3 has 16 amino acids. The V end was cut by 0 bases, the J end by 0 bases, with 12 bases between. The germline V gene encodes CDR1 GTSNPN and CDR2 SVGIG (reference sequence). The CDR3 spells CAWSVIGDSSYNEQFF. In DNA form, the CDR3 reads TGTGCCTGGAGTGTAATCGGGGATAGCTCCTACAATGAGCAGTTCTTC.

This chain links TRBV6-6 with TRBJ1-1, with a possible D match to TRBD1 (6 bases). Per germline, CDR1 MNHNY and CDR2 SVGAGI (reference sequence). The CDR3 is 15 amino acids. Trimming took off 6 bases at V and 0 bases at J, with 14 bases between the two ends. The CDR3 here is CASSGHGQLNTEAFF. DNA of the CDR3: TGTGCCAGCAGCGGGCATGGACAGCTGAACACTGAAGCTTTCTTT.

The chain uses TRBV28 and TRBJ1-5, with TRBD1 matching over 9 bases. After removal of 7 bases from V and 7 bases from J, the junction contained 8 bases not matched to a gene. The length of the CDR3 is 14 residues. Germline assignment: CDR1 MDHEN and CDR2 SYDVKM. The CDR3 loop is CASKLAGQGQPQHF. DNA of the CDR3: TGTGCCAGCAAACTCGCGGGACAGGGCCAGCCCCAGCATTTT. Filled out from reference TRBV28 and TRBJ1-5, the complete variable domain reads DVKVTQSSRYLVKRTGEKVFLECVQDMDHENMFWYRQDPGLGLRLIYFSYDVKMKEKGDIPEGYSVSREKKERFSLILESASTNQTSMYLCASKLAGQGQPQHFGDGTRLSIL.

The chain carries TRBV28 and TRBJ1-5; no clear D. V dropped 6 bases and J dropped 0 bases, with 9 bases sitting between them. This CDR3 contains 14 residues. Looked up from germline, CDR1 is MDHEN and CDR2 is SYDVKM. CDR3 DNA: TGTGCCAGCAGCCCCCCGTATAGCAATCAGCCCCAGCATTTT. As protein: CASSPPYSNQPQHF.

This chain connects TRBV6-1 to TRBJ2-7; 7 nucleotides line up with TRBD1. The germline V gene encodes CDR1 MNHNS and CDR2 SASEGT. The CDR3 contains 14 residues. Unmatched junction bases numbered 1, after V lost 0 bases and J lost 2 bases. The CDR3 here is CASSEAQGPYEQYF. CDR3 nucleotides: TGTGCCAGCAGTGAAGCACAGGGGCCCTACGAGCAGTACTTC.

The V gene is TRBV30, the J gene TRBJ2-7, with TRBD1 identical over 9 bases. Germline trimming cut 1 base from V and 3 bases from J; bases unmatched to any gene: 4. Germline assignment: CDR1 GTSNPN and CDR2 SVGIG (reference sequence). There are 14 residues in the CDR3. CDR3 in amino acids: CAWSAGTGYYEQYF. The DNA for the CDR3 is TGTGCCTGGAGTGCCGGGACAGGGTACTACGAGCAGTACTTC.

The chain joins TRBV28 to TRBJ2-1; 13 bases are a match to TRBD2. Trimming removed 4 bases from V and 8 bases from J; junction bases left unmatched: 8. Germline V gene data show CDR1 as MDHEN and CDR2 as SYDVKM. This CDR3 has 16 amino acids. CDR3 nucleotides: TGTGCCAGCAGTTCCTGGACTAGCGGGAGAGGGGATGAGCAGTTCTTC. It codes for CASSSWTSGRGDEQFF.

V gene TRBV15 combines with J gene TRBJ1-4; TRBD1 matches 9 bases. J was trimmed by 6 bases and V by 4 bases; bases with no gene match: 3. The CDR3 extends over 14 amino acids. Germline V CDR1 and CDR2: LNHNV, YYDKDF (reference sequence). Written as DNA, the CDR3 is TGTGCCACCAGCACGACAGGGGGGTATGAAAAACTGTTTTTT. This sequence encodes CATSTTGGYEKLFF.

This rearrangement joins TRBV4-1 to TRBJ2-5, with 10 nucleotides matching TRBD1. Germline CDR1 MGHRA, CDR2 YSYEKL. This CDR3 spans 13 amino acids. The junction had 3 bases not matched to a gene; V was cut back by 6 bases and J by 5 bases. CDR3: CASRDRGGETQYF. DNA for the CDR3: TGCGCCAGCAGGGACAGGGGGGGGGAGACCCAGTACTTC.

The V and J genes are TRBV18 and TRBJ1-1; a weak D match, TRBD1 (5 bases). V lost 6 bases to trimming and J lost 11 bases, with 13 bases between them. The CDR3 is 11 amino acids. Germline V gene sequence: CDR1 KGHSH, CDR2 LQKENI. CDR3 residues: CASSGGVWAFF. DNA for the CDR3: TGTGCCAGCTCTGGAGGGGTATGGGCTTTCTTT.

The genes are TRBV6-5 and TRBJ1-1; TRBD1 matches 7 bases. The CDR3 runs 13 residues. CDR1 MNHEY and CDR2 SVGAGI come from the germline V gene. V was clipped by 6 bases and J by 1 base; unmatched bases: 2. CDR3 in amino acids: CASRWTGNTEAFF. The CDR3 nucleotides read TGTGCCAGCAGGTGGACAGGGAACACTGAAGCTTTCTTT.

This chain uses TRBV19 with TRBJ1-2, with 8 bases that match TRBD1. The V and J ends lost 4 bases and 3 bases, in that order; junction bases with no gene match: 7. CDR1 and CDR2 from the germline V gene are LNHDA and SQIVND (reference sequence). This CDR3 is 15 amino acids long. The CDR3 region is CASSTYDRGHYGYTF. The CDR3 DNA reads TGTGCCAGTAGTACCTATGACAGGGGCCACTATGGCTACACCTTC.

This clone is a singleton in its sample. The chain combines TRBV4-1 with TRBJ2-7; 11 bases fit TRBD2. V shed 0 bases, J shed 4 bases, and the junction held 5 bases outside the gene matches. The CDR3 loop spans 16 amino acids. Germline CDR1 reads MGHRA; CDR2 reads YSYEKL. The CDR3 DNA reads TGCGCCAGCAGCCAAGAGGGGCTAGCGGGAGGATACGAGCAGTACTTC. Translating it yields CASSQEGLAGGYEQYF.

The chain employs TRBV19 and TRBJ1-5; TRBD1 might be the D (6 bases). V was cut by 3 bases and J by 1 base, with 10 bases left in between. Germline assignment: CDR1 LNHDA and CDR2 SQIVND (reference sequence). The CDR3 contains 15 residues. The CDR3 region has the DNA TGTGCCAGTAGTATGAACAGGGTGAGCAATCAGCCCCAGCATTTT. As protein: CASSMNRVSNQPQHF.

The V call is TRBV3-1 (or the pseudogene TRBV3-2), the J call TRBJ2-7, with 9 bases fitting TRBD1. The ends lost 0 bases at V and 2 bases at J; junction bases unmatched: 14. The CDR3 sequence is 19 residues long. The germline V gene has CDR1 LGHDT and CDR2 YNNKEL (reference sequence). The DNA for the CDR3 is TGTGCCAGCAGCCAAGACCCCCGAAGACAGGGGGTTGAACCCTACGAGCAGTACTTC. It encodes CASSQDPRRQGVEPYEQYF.

This chain links TRBV11-1 with TRBJ1-6, with TRBD1 matching 7 bases. The V gene end was trimmed by 8 bases and the J gene end by 8 bases; junction bases not matched to a gene: 15. Germline V gene sequence: CDR1 SGHAT, CDR2 FQDESV (reference sequence). This CDR3 spans 16 amino acids. The CDR3 DNA reads as TGTGCCAGCGGACCATTCAGGGGGTTAAATTATTCACCCCTCCACTTT. Protein product: CASGPFRGLNYSPLHF.

The chain employs TRBV28 and TRBJ1-6, with D maybe TRBD1 (5 bases). Germline values: CDR1 MDHEN, CDR2 SYDVKM. V lost 2 bases to trimming and J lost 4 bases, with 12 bases between them. The CDR3 has 16 residues. The CDR3 DNA sequence: TGTGCCAGCAGTTTAGGGGGGACCGGTTATAATTCACCCCTCCACTTT. This gives the protein CASSLGGTGYNSPLHF. Complete variable domain (other parts from reference TRBV28 and TRBJ1-6): DVKVTQSSRYLVKRTGEKVFLECVQDMDHENMFWYRQDPGLGLRLIYFSYDVKMKEKGDIPEGYSVSREKKERFSLILESASTNQTSMYLCASSLGGTGYNSPLHFGNGTRLTVT.

The rearrangement uses TRBV30 and TRBJ1-6; D unresolved. The CDR3 totals 15 residues. V was clipped by 3 bases and J by 0 bases, with 9 bases between them. Germline values: CDR1 GTSNPN, CDR2 SVGIG (reference sequence). For the CDR3, the DNA is TGTGCCTGGAGAGCGGCCAGCTCCTATAATTCACCCCTCCACTTT. Protein: CAWRAASSYNSPLHF.

CDR3 region: CASSPIRQGSSYEQYF. The DNA for the CDR3 is TGTGCCAGCTCACCAATACGGCAGGGGTCTTCCTACGAGCAGTACTTC. V is TRBV18 and J is TRBJ2-7; D is perhaps TRBD1 (6 bases). The length of the CDR3 is 16 residues. Trimming removed 2 bases from V and 1 base from J, with 15 bases in between. CDR1 is KGHSH and CDR2 is LQKENI in the germline V gene.

The chain couples TRBV7-3 to TRBJ1-4; D gene ambiguous. The length of the CDR3 is 15 residues. In germline, CDR1 is SGHTA, CDR2 FQGTGA. Trimming took 2 bases from V and 0 from J, leaving 7 bases between them. The CDR3 protein is CASSLGPSTNEKLFF. CDR3 nucleotides: TGTGCCAGCAGCTTAGGGCCCTCAACTAATGAAAAACTGTTTTTT.

CDR3 loop: CASSLFMNQPQHF. In DNA, the CDR3 is TGTGCCAGCAGTTTATTTATGAATCAGCCCCAGCATTTT. The chain has TRBV28 and TRBJ1-5, with no clear D. The germline V gene encodes CDR1 MDHEN and CDR2 SYDVKM. The CDR3 extends over 13 amino acids. The ends were cut back, 1 base at V and 4 bases at J, with 5 bases in the middle.

V and J are TRBV7-2 and TRBJ1-2; 8 bases match TRBD1. V dropped 5 bases and J dropped 4; count of bases not matched to a gene: 9. CDR1 and CDR2 from the germline V gene are SGHTA and FQGNSA. The CDR3 runs to 15 residues. As DNA, the CDR3 is TGTGCCAGCAGCACGGGACAGGTGGGGGGCTATGGCTACACCTTC. Translating gives CASSTGQVGGYGYTF.

This clone was found once. This chain connects TRBV30 to TRBJ2-7, with TRBD2 as a possible D gene (6 bases). The ends were cut back, 4 bases at V and 2 bases at J, with 9 bases in the middle. CDR1 and CDR2 (germline): GTSNPN, SVGIG (reference sequence). The CDR3 covers 12 residues. CDR3 in amino acids: CAWISGTYEQYF. As DNA, the CDR3 is TGTGCCTGGATTAGCGGAACCTACGAGCAGTACTTC.

V and J are TRBV13 and TRBJ1-4, with D tentatively TRBD1 (6 bases). The germline V and J ends were trimmed by 5 bases and 4 bases, with 11 bases remaining between them. Germline V gene sequence: CDR1 PRHDT, CDR2 FYEKMQ (reference sequence). The CDR3 is made up of 14 amino acids. CDR3 region: CASSARTVNEKLFF. CDR3 coding DNA: TGTGCCAGCAGCGCCCGGACAGTTAATGAAAAACTGTTTTTT.

The chain joins TRBV7-9 to TRBJ2-7; possibly TRBD1 for D (6 bases). The CDR3 is 15 residues long. The V gene's germline CDR1 is SEHNR and CDR2 FQNEAQ (reference sequence). Trimming shortened V by 1 base and J by 4 bases, and 14 bases separated the two germline ends. The CDR3 loop reads CASSLVGGSVYEQYF. The CDR3 DNA follows: TGTGCCAGCAGCTTAGTTGGGGGCTCGGTGTACGAGCAGTACTTC. The full variable domain, completed using reference TRBV7-9 and TRBJ2-7, is DTGVSQNPRHKITKRGQNVTFRCDPISEHNRLYWYRQTLGQGPEFLTYFQNEAQLEKSRLLSDRFSAERPKGSFSTLEIQRTEQGDSAMYLCASSLVGGSVYEQYFGPGTRLTVT.

The genes are TRBV19 and TRBJ2-3; weak D call: TRBD2 (7 bases). V lost 10 bases to trimming and J lost 2 bases, with 19 bases between them. Per germline, CDR1 LNHDA and CDR2 SQIVND (reference sequence). This CDR3 has 15 amino acids. CDR3 loop: CATNGGGGSTDTQYF. The CDR3 coding sequence is TGTGCCACCAATGGAGGGGGGGGTTCCACAGATACGCAGTATTTT.